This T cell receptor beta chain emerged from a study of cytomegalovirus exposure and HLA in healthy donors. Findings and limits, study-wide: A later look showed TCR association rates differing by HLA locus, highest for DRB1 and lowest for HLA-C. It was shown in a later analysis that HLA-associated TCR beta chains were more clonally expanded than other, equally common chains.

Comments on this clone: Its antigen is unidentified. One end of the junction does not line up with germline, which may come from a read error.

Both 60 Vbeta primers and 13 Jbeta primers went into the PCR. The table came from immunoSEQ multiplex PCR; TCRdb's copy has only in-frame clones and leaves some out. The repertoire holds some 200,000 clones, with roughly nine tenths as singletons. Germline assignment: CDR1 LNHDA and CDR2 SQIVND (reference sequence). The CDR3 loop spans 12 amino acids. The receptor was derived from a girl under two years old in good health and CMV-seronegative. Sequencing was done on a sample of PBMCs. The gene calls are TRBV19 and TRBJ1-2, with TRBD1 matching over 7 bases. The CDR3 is CASSQAKGQPHF. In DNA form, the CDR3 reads TGTGCCAGTAGTCAGGCGAAGGGACAGCCCCACTTC. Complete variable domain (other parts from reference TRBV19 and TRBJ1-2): DGGITQSPKYLFRKEGQNVTLSCEQNLNHDAMYWYRQDPGQGLRLIYYSQIVNDFQKGDIAEGYSVSREKKESFPLTVTSAQKNPTAFYLCASSQAKGQPHFGSGTRLTVV.